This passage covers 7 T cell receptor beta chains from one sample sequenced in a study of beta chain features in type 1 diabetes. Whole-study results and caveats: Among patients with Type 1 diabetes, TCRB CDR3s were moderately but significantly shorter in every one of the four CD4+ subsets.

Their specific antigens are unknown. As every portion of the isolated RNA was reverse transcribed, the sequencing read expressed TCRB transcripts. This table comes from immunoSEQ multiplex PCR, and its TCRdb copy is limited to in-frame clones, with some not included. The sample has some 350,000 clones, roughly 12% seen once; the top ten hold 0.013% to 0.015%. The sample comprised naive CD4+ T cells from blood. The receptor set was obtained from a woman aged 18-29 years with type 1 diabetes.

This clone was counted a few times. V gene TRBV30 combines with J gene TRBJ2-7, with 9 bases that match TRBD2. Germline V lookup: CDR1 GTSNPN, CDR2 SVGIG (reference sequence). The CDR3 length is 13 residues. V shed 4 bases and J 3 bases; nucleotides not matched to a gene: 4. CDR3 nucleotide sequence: TGTGCCTGGACTAGCGGGATGTTCTACGAGCAGTACTTC. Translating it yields CAWTSGMFYEQYF.

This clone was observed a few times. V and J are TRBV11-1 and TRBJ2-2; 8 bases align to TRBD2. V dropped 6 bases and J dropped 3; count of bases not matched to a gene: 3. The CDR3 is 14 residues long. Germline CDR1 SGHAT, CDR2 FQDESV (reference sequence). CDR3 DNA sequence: TGTGCCAGCAGGCAGCGGGAGTACACCGGGGAGCTGTTTTTT. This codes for CASRQREYTGELFF.

The CDR3 DNA sequence: TGCAGCGTTGGGAGGGTCCCGAACACTGAAGCTTTCTTT. It specifies CSVGRVPNTEAFF. This chain links TRBV29-1 with TRBJ1-1; no firm D call. CDR3 length: 13 amino acids. CDR1 and CDR2 from the germline V gene are SQVTM and ANQGSEA. Between the trimmed V and J ends, which lost 4 bases and 1 base, there was a span of 10 bases.

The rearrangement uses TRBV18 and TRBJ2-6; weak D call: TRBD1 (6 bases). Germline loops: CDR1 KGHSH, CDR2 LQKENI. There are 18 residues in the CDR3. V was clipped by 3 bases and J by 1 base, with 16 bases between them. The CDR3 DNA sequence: TGTGCCAGCTCACCCCGGACAGCCAGTCCTTCTGGGGCCAACGTCCTGACTTTC. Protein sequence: CASSPRTASPSGANVLTF.

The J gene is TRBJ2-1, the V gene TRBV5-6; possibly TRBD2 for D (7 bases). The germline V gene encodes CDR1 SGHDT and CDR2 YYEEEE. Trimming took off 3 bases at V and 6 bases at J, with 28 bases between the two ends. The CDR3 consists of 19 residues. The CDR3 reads CASSSVRGGPTTQRNEQFF. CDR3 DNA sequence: TGTGCCAGCAGCTCCGTAAGGGGGGGACCGACCACTCAGCGCAATGAGCAGTTCTTC.

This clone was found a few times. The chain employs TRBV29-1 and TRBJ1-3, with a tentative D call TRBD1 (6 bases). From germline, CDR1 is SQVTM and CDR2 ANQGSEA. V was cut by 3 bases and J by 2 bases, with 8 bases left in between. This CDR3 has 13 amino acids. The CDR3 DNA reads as TGCAGCGTTGAGAAGGGGGCTGGAAACACCATATATTTT. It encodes CSVEKGAGNTIYF.

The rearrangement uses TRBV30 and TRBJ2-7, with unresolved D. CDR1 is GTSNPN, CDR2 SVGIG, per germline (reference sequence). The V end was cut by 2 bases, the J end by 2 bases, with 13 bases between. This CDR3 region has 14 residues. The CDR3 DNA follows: TGTGCCTGGAGTATCGGTTGGTCCCCCTACGAGCAGTACTTC. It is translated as CAWSIGWSPYEQYF. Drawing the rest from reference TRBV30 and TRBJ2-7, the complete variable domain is SQTIHQWPATLVQPVGSPLSLECTVEGTSNPNLYWYRQAAGRGLQLLFYSVGIGQISSEVPQNLSASRPQDRQFILSSKKLLLSDSGFYLCAWSIGWSPYEQYFGPGTRLTVT.